The TCR beta chain described here comes from a study of STAT5B mutations in CD4+ large granular lymphocyte leukemia. The CDR3 contains 18 residues. V shed 7 bases, J shed 0 bases, and the junction held 12 bases outside the gene matches. Germline V CDR1 and CDR2: SEHNR, FQNEAQ (reference sequence). This was a survey-level run. Some clones are missing from TCRdb's copy, which holds only in-frame ones; the method was immunoSEQ multiplex PCR. The sample has under 35,000 clones, 65% to 70% seen once. V and J are TRBV7-9 and TRBJ2-1; 10 bases align to TRBD2. Sample: CD4+ T cells from blood buffy coats. This receptor was identified in a human donor in good health. Written as DNA, the CDR3 is TGTGCCAGCATCCCGGGAGCGGGGGGGCTAGGCTCCTACAATGAGCAGTTCTTC. Residues: CASIPGAGGLGSYNEQFF.